The next 11 T cell receptor beta chains were all read from a single sample in a study of blood T cell repertoires in COVID-19 (dated by TCRdb to 2020 to 2021). Receptor libraries were prepared by the immunoSEQ multiplex PCR assay. The clones in this table, taken by TCRdb from immuneACCESS, are in-frame only. Not every clone is retained; where verified, under half of the shortfall comes from an unresolved V gene, and the cause of the rest is unknown. For this sample there are around 20,000 clones; about 85% appear just once. The leading ten clones occupy approximately 11% of the sample. The sequenced sample consisted of peripheral blood. These TCRs come from a human donor in a cohort sampled during active COVID-19.

The chain links TRBV5-4 to TRBJ2-7, with D possibly matching TRBD2 (5 bases). The V end lost 0 bases, the J end lost 0 bases, and 10 bases lay between the germline ends. The CDR3 sequence is 15 residues long. Germline CDR1 and CDR2: SGHNT and YYREEE (reference sequence). Here the CDR3 reads CASSLASGFSYEQYF. The CDR3 DNA sequence: TGTGCCAGCAGCTTGGCCAGCGGCTTCTCCTACGAGCAGTACTTC.

The CDR3 sequence: CASSLSGGDTQPQHF. CDR3 sequence (DNA): TGTGCCAGCAGCTTGTCGGGAGGGGACACTCAGCCCCAGCATTTT. V gene TRBV5-5 combines with J gene TRBJ1-5, with D perhaps TRBD1 (6 bases). This CDR3 contains 15 residues. The V end lost 1 base, the J end lost 6 bases, and 14 bases lay between the germline ends. CDR1 is SGHKS and CDR2 is YYEKEE in the germline V gene (reference sequence).

The genes are TRBV10-3 and TRBJ2-5; D remains ambiguous. Germline lookup yields CDR1 ENHRY and CDR2 SYGVKD. The CDR3 length is 15 residues. V was pared by 3 bases and J by 2 bases, with 13 bases between. Written as DNA, the CDR3 is TGTGCCATCAGTGAAGTCTCGGCAGGACAAGAGACCCAGTACTTC. Its protein product is CAISEVSAGQETQYF.

The rearrangement uses TRBV7-9 and TRBJ1-1, with no clear D. Trimming took 4 bases from V and 4 from J, leaving 13 bases between them. The CDR3 consists of 14 residues. Germline lookup yields CDR1 SEHNR and CDR2 FQNEAQ (reference sequence). The CDR3 is CASSWRKRGTEAFF. The CDR3 region has the DNA TGTGCCAGCAGCTGGAGGAAACGCGGCACTGAAGCTTTCTTT.

J is TRBJ1-6 and V is TRBV19; tentatively, D is TRBD1 (5 bases). With 7 bases removed from V and 8 bases from J, the gap between germline ends came to 18 bases. Germline CDR1 is LNHDA and CDR2 is SQIVND (reference sequence). CDR3 length equals 15 residues. The CDR3 protein is CASTQVDSPDSPLHF. The CDR3 DNA follows: TGTGCCAGTACCCAGGTCGACAGTCCCGATTCACCCCTCCACTTT. Full variable domain (outside the CDR3, taken from reference TRBV19 and TRBJ1-6): DGGITQSPKYLFRKEGQNVTLSCEQNLNHDAMYWYRQDPGQGLRLIYYSQIVNDFQKGDIAEGYSVSREKKESFPLTVTSAQKNPTAFYLCASTQVDSPDSPLHFGNGTRLTVT.

This clone showed up just once. The V gene is TRBV7-6, the J gene TRBJ2-2, with 9 bases lining up with TRBD1. Germline CDR1 reads SGHVS; CDR2 reads FNYEAQ. Trimming at V came to 0 bases and at J to 5 bases, leaving 7 bases not matched to a gene. The CDR3 has 17 amino acids. CDR3 loop: CASSLAPGQGNTGELFF. CDR3 DNA sequence: TGTGCCAGCAGCTTAGCACCGGGACAGGGAAATACCGGGGAGCTGTTTTTT.

This chain links TRBV18 with TRBJ2-5; the match to TRBD2 covers 8 bases. This CDR3 has 15 amino acids. Germline CDR1 is KGHSH and CDR2 is LQKENI. After removal of 8 bases from V and 3 bases from J, the junction contained 11 bases not matched to a gene. The CDR3 protein is CASHRASGLKETQYF. DNA of the CDR3: TGTGCCAGCCACCGGGCTAGCGGGCTGAAAGAGACCCAGTACTTC.

The rearrangement joins TRBV7-6 to TRBJ2-5, with D possibly TRBD1 on 6 matching bases. V was trimmed by 3 bases and J by 5 bases, leaving 10 bases between them. Germline V gene lookup returns CDR1 SGHVS and CDR2 FNYEAQ. CDR3 length equals 13 residues. The CDR3 loop is CASSLFRGETQYF. CDR3 nucleotides: TGTGCCAGCAGCTTGTTCAGGGGTGAGACCCAGTACTTC.

This CDR3 is CSVETDRGREQYF. CDR3 DNA sequence: TGCAGCGTTGAAACGGACAGGGGAAGGGAGCAGTACTTC. The rearrangement links TRBV29-1 to TRBJ2-7, with 9 bases lining up with TRBD1. The J segment lost 7 bases and the V segment lost 2 bases, leaving 6 bases of the junction unmatched. CDR3 size: 13 residues. Looked up from germline, CDR1 is SQVTM and CDR2 is ANQGSEA.

The CDR3 protein is CAWGGGYKEKLFF. The CDR3 region has the DNA TGTGCCTGGGGGGGAGGATACAAAGAAAAACTGTTTTTT. The chain employs TRBV30 and TRBJ1-4, with a weak D call TRBD1 (5 bases). Germline V CDR1 and CDR2: GTSNPN, SVGIG (reference sequence). The V end lost 5 bases, the J end lost 8 bases, and 15 bases lay between the germline ends. CDR3 size: 13 residues.

V is TRBV6-1 and J is TRBJ2-7, with 10 positions matching TRBD2. In germline, CDR1 is MNHNS, CDR2 SASEGT. Trimming at V came to 4 bases and at J to 7 bases, leaving 7 bases not matched to a gene. This CDR3 has 14 amino acids. Here the CDR3 reads CASSAAGGPREQYF. The CDR3 bases are TGTGCCAGCAGTGCAGCGGGAGGGCCGCGGGAGCAGTACTTC.